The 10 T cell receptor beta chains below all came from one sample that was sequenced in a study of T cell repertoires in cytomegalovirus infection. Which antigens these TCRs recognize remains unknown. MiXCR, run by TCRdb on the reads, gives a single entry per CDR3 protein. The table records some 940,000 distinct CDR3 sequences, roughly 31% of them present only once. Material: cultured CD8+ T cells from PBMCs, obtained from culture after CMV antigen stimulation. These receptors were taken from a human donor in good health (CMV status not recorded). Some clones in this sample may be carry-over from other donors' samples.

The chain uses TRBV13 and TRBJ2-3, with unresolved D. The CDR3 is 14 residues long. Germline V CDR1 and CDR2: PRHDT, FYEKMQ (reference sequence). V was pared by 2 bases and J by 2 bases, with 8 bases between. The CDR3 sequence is CASSLKSHTDTQYF. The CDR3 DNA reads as TGTGCCAGCAGCTTAAAGTCTCACACAGATACGCAGTATTTT. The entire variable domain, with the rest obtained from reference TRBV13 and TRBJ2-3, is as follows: AAGVIQSPRHLIKEKRETATLKCYPIPRHDTVYWYQQGPGQDPQFLISFYEKMQSDKGSIPDRFSAQQFSDYHSELNMSSLELGDSALYFCASSLKSHTDTQYFGPGTRLTVL.

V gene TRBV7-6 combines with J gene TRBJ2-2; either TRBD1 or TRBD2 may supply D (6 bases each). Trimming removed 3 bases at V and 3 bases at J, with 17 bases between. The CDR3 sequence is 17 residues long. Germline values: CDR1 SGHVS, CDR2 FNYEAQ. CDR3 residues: CASSFSRGGWDTGELFF. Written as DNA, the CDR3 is TGTGCCAGCAGCTTTAGCAGGGGAGGCTGGGACACCGGGGAGCTGTTTTTT.

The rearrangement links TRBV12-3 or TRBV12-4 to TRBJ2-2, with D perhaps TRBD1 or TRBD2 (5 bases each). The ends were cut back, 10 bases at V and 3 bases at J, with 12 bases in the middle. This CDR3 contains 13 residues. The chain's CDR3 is CAIRGEDTGELFF. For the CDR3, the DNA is TGTGCCATTCGGGGCGAGGACACCGGGGAGCTGTTTTTT.

CDR3 sequence reads: CASSLAGGQALDGYTF. In DNA form, the CDR3 reads TGCGCCAGCAGCTTGGCCGGAGGACAGGCCCTCGATGGCTACACCTTC. The V and J genes are TRBV5-1 and TRBJ1-2, with TRBD1 matching over 7 bases. The CDR3 totals 16 residues. The germline V gene has CDR1 SGHRS and CDR2 YFSETQ. V shed 0 bases and J 6 bases; nucleotides not matched to a gene: 11.

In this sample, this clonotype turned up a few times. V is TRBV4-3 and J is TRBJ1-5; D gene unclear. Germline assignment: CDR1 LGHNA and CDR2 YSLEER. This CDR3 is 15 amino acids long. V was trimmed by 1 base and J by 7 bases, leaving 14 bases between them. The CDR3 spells CASSQGLKGGQPQHF. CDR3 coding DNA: TGCGCCAGCAGCCAAGGGTTGAAGGGAGGGCAGCCCCAGCATTTT.

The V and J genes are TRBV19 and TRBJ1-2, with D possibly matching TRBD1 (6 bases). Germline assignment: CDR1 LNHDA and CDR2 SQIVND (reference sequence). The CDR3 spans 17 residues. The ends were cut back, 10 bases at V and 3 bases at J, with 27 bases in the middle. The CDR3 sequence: CATLPNEQGGLYYGYTF. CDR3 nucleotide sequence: TGTGCCACCTTACCCAATGAACAGGGCGGACTTTACTATGGCTACACCTTC.

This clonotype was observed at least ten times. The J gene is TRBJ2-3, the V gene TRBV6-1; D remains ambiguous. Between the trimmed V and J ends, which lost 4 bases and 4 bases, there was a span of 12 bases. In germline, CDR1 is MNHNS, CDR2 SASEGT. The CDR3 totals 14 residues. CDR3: CASSVPNSADTQYF. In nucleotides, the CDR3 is TGTGCCAGCAGTGTTCCAAACAGCGCAGATACGCAGTATTTT.

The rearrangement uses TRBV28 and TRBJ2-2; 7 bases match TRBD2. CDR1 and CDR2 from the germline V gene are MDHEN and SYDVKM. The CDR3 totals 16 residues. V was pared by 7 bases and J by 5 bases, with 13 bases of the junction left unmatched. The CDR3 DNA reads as TGTGCCAGCACCACAAGCCGACTAGCTCTAACCGGGGAGCTGTTTTTT. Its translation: CASTTSRLALTGELFF.

CDR3 sequence reads: CASSYSTGLGKPQHF. The DNA of the CDR3 is TGTGCCAGCAGTTACTCTACCGGTCTGGGAAAGCCCCAGCATTTT. The V call is TRBV6-2 or TRBV6-3, the J call TRBJ1-5; no firm D call. With 0 bases removed from V and 8 bases from J, the gap between germline ends came to 14 bases. This CDR3 is built from 15 residues. The germline V gene has CDR1 MNHEY and CDR2 SVGEGT.

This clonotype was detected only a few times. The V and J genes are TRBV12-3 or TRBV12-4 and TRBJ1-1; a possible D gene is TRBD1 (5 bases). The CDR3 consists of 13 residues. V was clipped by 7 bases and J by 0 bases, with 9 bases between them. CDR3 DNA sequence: TGTGCCAGCACCTGGGGGATGAACACTGAAGCTTTCTTT. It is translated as CASTWGMNTEAFF.